This TCR beta chain was obtained from a study of blood T cell repertoires in COVID-19. In the original analysis: Estimation of nucleated cell counts was performed using reference gene primer amplification. The data were produced by immunoSEQ multiplex PCR, yet TCRdb's version contains in-frame clones alone and is incomplete. The V and J calls and clone size come from that table; D and trimming were worked out from the DNA. This sample has 350,000 to 400,000 clones, with 88% found just once. Sample: PBMCs or T cells enriched from blood (not recorded which). This clonotype was obtained from a woman aged 25 to 39 with acute COVID-19.

The CDR3 loop reads CASRGPNSPLHF. Written as DNA, the CDR3 is TGTGCCAGCAGGGGCCCAAATTCACCCCTCCACTTT. The rearrangement joins TRBV6-1 to TRBJ1-6, with D hard to call. With 6 bases removed from V and 7 bases from J, the gap between germline ends came to 7 bases. Germline CDR1 and CDR2: MNHNS and SASEGT. The CDR3 covers 12 residues.